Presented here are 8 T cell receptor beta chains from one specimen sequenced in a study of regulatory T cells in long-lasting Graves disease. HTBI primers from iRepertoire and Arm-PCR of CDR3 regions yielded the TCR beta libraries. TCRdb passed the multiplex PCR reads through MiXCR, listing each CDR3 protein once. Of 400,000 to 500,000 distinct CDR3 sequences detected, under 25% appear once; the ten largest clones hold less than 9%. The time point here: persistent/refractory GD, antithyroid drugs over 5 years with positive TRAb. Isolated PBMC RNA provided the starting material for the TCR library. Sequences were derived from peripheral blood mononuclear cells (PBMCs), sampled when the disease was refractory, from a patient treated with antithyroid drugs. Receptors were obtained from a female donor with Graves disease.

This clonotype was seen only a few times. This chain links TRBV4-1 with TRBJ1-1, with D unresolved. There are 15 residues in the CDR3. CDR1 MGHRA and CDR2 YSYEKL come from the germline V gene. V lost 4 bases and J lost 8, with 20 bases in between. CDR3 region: CASSLVSRARLEAFF. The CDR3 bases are TGCGCCAGCAGCCTCGTATCCCGGGCCAGGCTAGAAGCTTTCTTT.

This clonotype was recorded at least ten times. The CDR3 DNA is TGCGCCAGCAGCTTAGAGACAGGGCGTCTCTACGAGCAGTACTTC. This gives the protein CASSLETGRLYEQYF. The chain employs TRBV5-1 and TRBJ2-7, with 7 bases lining up with TRBD1. V was clipped by 2 bases and J by 3 bases; unmatched bases: 8. Germline CDR1 SGHRS, CDR2 YFSETQ. CDR3 length: 15 residues.

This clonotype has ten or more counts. Here the CDR3 reads CASTPFLTSGQFF. CDR3 nucleotides: TGTGCCAGCACCCCCTTTTTGACTAGCGGACAGTTCTTC. The chain uses TRBV6-4 and TRBJ2-4; 9 bases are shared with TRBD2. With the DNA end fitting TRBJ2-1 better, the J assignment may be wrong. CDR3 size: 13 residues. From germline, CDR1 is MRHNA and CDR2 SNTAGT.

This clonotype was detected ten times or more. The CDR3 spells CASSGGLSTEAFF. In DNA form, the CDR3 reads TGTGCCAGCAGTGGAGGGCTCAGCACTGAAGCTTTCTTT. The chain carries TRBV27 and TRBJ1-1, with D hard to call. V lost 5 bases and J 4 bases, leaving 11 bases between the germline ends. The CDR3 totals 13 residues. The V gene's germline CDR1 is MNHEY and CDR2 SMNVEV (reference sequence).

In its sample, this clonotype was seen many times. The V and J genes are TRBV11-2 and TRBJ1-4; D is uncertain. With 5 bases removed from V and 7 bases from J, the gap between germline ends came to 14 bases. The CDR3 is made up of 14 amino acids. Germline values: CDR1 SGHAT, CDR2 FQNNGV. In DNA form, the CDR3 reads TGTGCCAGCAGCCCGAAGGCCGCCCCTGAAAAACTGTTTTTT. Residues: CASSPKAAPEKLFF. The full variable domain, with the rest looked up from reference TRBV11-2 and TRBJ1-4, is EAGVAQSPRYKIIEKRQSVAFWCNPISGHATLYWYQQILGQGPKLLIQFQNNGVVDDSQLPKDRFSAERLKGVDSTLKIQPAKLEDSAVYLCASSPKAAPEKLFFGSGTQLSVL.

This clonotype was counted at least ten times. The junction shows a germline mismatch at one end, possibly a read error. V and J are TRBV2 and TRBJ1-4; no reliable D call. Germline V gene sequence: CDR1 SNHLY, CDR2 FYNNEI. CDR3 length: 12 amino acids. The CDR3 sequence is CASREGAKKLFF. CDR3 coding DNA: TGTGCCAGCAGGGAAGGAGCGAAAAAACTGTTTTTT.

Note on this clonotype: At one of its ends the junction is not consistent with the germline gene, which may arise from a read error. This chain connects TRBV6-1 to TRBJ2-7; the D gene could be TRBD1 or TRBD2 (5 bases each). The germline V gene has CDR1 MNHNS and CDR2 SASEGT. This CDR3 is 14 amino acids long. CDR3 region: CASRYTGTSNEQYF. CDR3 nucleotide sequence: TGTGCCAGCAGATATACCGGGACCTCCAACGAGCAGTACTTC.

CDR3 nucleotide sequence: TGTGCCAGCAGTTACTTCCCCGTTGGACAGGTCACCTACGAGCAGTACTTC. The encoded protein is CASSYFPVGQVTYEQYF. This sequence joins TRBV6-9 and TRBJ2-7; 7 positions agree with TRBD1. V lost 3 bases, J lost 2 bases, and 13 bases stayed unmatched. Germline CDR1 MNHGY, CDR2 SVAAGI. The CDR3 runs to 17 residues.